This T cell receptor beta chain is from a study of blood T cell repertoires in COVID-19. The V end lost 8 bases, the J end lost 7 bases, and 11 bases lay between the germline ends. The V gene's germline CDR1 is MNHEY and CDR2 SMNVEV (reference sequence). This CDR3 has 12 amino acids. Clones were sequenced by immunoSEQ multiplex PCR, and TCRdb holds only the in-frame ones, with some missing. The table shows fewer than 150,000 clones, with around 78% occurring only once. The source of this sequence is a human donor in a cohort sampled during active COVID-19. The sample consisted of peripheral blood. The chain recombines TRBV27 with TRBJ2-2, with unresolved D. The DNA for the CDR3 is TGTGCCAGCGGAGACCTGGGCGGGGAGCTGTTTTTT. Translated, it gives CASGDLGGELFF.